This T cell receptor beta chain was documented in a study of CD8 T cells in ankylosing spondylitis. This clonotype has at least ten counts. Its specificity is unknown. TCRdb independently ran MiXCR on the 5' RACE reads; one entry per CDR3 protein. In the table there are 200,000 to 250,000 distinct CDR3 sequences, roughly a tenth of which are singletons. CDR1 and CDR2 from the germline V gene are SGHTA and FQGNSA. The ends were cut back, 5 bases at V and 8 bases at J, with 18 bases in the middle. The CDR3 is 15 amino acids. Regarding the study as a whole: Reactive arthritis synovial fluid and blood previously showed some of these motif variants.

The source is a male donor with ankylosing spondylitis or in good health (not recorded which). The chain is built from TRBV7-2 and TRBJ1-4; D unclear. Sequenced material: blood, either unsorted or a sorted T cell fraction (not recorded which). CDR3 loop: CASSLDTGVVEKLFF. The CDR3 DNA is TGTGCCAGCAGCCTTGACACTGGGGTGGTGGAAAAACTGTTTTTT.